These T cell receptor beta chains were read from a single sample in a study of identical twins. Each CDR3 protein gets one entry after TCRdb re-called the 5' RACE reads with MiXCR. The sample has some 460,000 distinct CDR3 sequences, over 12% seen once. This sample was also put to use in a study of yellow fever vaccine responses in identical twins.

Sample: CD4+ T cells sorted from blood. These receptors all stem from a woman aged 18-29 years in good health. Both conserved end residues are part of each CDR3. Fields, in order: V gene, D gene, J gene, clone size, CDR3 protein, CDR3 DNA. The D gene is left open where the match is weak. For some rows the clone size is stated as once, few or many, or as a class when expanded; others skip it.

>TRBV20-1|NA|TRBJ2-1|few
CSARVRPSSYNEQFF
TGCAGTGCTAGAGTGCGGCCTAGCTCCTACAATGAGCAGTTCTTC
>TRBV10-2|NA|TRBJ2-5|NA
CASSLGELPWYF
TGCGCCAGCAGTCTTGGGGAACTCCCTTGGTACTTC
>TRBV11-2|NA|TRBJ2-5|NA
CASSLLPEQETQYF
TGTGCCAGCAGCTTACTACCGGAACAAGAGACCCAGTACTTC
>TRBV11-2|TRBD2|TRBJ2-3|NA
CASSPEGGRATDTQYF
TGTGCCAGCAGCCCAGAGGGCGGGAGGGCTACAGATACGCAGTATTTT
>TRBV5-1|TRBD1|TRBJ2-3|many
CASSLGQGASDTQYF
TGCGCCAGCAGCTTGGGACAGGGGGCGTCAGATACGCAGTATTTT
>TRBV5-6|NA|TRBJ2-1|NA
CASSLGGPRGLEQFF
TGTGCCAGCAGCTTGGGGGGACCCAGGGGCCTCGAGCAGTTCTTC
>TRBV5-1|NA|TRBJ1-6|few
CASSLEQGDNSPLHF
TGCGCCAGCAGCTTGGAACAGGGTGACAACTCACCCCTCCACTTT
>TRBV20-1|NA|TRBJ2-7|many
CSAILRDTPPEQYF
TGCAGTGCTATCCTCCGGGACACCCCTCCCGAGCAGTACTTC
>TRBV30|NA|TRBJ1-1|NA
CAWNRQLNTEAFF
TGTGCCTGGAACCGACAACTGAACACTGAAGCTTTCTTT
>TRBV27|TRBD2|TRBJ2-3|few
CASNPGLGLTDTQYF
TGTGCCAGCAACCCTGGACTAGGGCTCACAGATACGCAGTATTTT
>TRBV12-3/TRBV12-4|TRBD2|TRBJ2-1|NA
CASTETGTSLDEQFF
TGTGCCAGCACCGAAACCGGGACTAGCCTTGATGAGCAGTTCTTC
>TRBV4-3|NA|TRBJ2-6|NA
CASSHDQSSGANVLTF
TGCGCCAGCAGTCATGATCAAAGCTCTGGGGCCAACGTCCTGACTTTC
>TRBV7-8|TRBD1|TRBJ2-3|NA
CASSQTPTGTASTDTQYF
TGTGCCAGCAGCCAGACACCTACTGGGACAGCTAGCACAGATACGCAGTATTTT
>TRBV20-1|NA|TRBJ2-7|NA
CSANRQRGIYEQYF
TGCAGTGCTAACCGACAGAGGGGGATATACGAGCAGTACTTC
>TRBV28|NA|TRBJ2-5|few
CASSLIRNPSGVDVETQYF
TGTGCCAGCAGTCTCATCCGAAATCCGTCCGGGGTAGATGTGGAGACCCAGTACTTC
>TRBV24-1|TRBD2|TRBJ2-5|NA
CATSLGGDQETQYF
TGTGCCACCAGTCTGGGGGGGGATCAAGAGACCCAGTACTTC
>TRBV7-2|TRBD2|TRBJ2-1|NA
CASSLVASGNEQFF
TGTGCCAGCAGCTTAGTGGCTAGCGGTAATGAGCAGTTCTTC
>TRBV7-2|NA|TRBJ2-5|few
CASNLGLIGETQYF
TGTGCCAGCAACCTAGGCCTGATTGGGGAGACCCAGTACTTC
>TRBV7-9|NA|TRBJ2-1|few
CASSLVRAGERNEQFF
TGTGCCAGCAGCTTAGTGCGGGCAGGGGAACGCAATGAGCAGTTCTTC
>TRBV20-1|NA|TRBJ2-1|NA
CSARGNNEQFF
TGCAGTGCTAGAGGTAACAATGAGCAGTTCTTC
>TRBV9|TRBD2|TRBJ2-3|NA
CASSVLAGFTDTQYF
TGTGCCAGCAGCGTACTAGCGGGGTTCACAGATACGCAGTATTTT
>TRBV7-3|NA|TRBJ2-2|NA
CASSLGDRGHGELFF
TGTGCCAGCAGCTTGGGGGATCGGGGCCACGGGGAGCTGTTTTTT
>TRBV10-3|TRBD2|TRBJ2-5|few
CAISGGNRAGEQYF
TGTGCCATCAGTGGAGGGAATCGAGCGGGAGAGCAGTACTTC
>TRBV9|NA|TRBJ2-3|NA
CASSETTDTQYF
TGTGCCAGCAGCGAGACCACAGATACGCAGTATTTT
>TRBV29-1|NA|TRBJ1-2|NA
CSVADGYTF
TGCAGCGTTGCGGATGGCTACACCTTC
>TRBV11-2|NA|TRBJ2-7|NA
CASSLGAGPTYEQYF
TGTGCCAGCAGCTTAGGGGCAGGGCCAACCTACGAGCAGTACTTC
>TRBV12-3/TRBV12-4|NA|TRBJ1-5|few
CASSFGRQPQHF
TGTGCCAGCAGTTTTGGGAGGCAGCCCCAGCATTTT
>TRBV6-5|NA|TRBJ2-1|few
CASSYIGGEQFF
TGTGCCAGCAGTTACATAGGGGGTGAGCAGTTCTTC
>TRBV20-1|NA|TRBJ2-3|NA
CSARDDQLTTDTQYF
TGCAGTGCTAGAGATGATCAGCTCACCACAGATACGCAGTATTTT
>TRBV7-8|TRBD1|TRBJ2-1|few
CASSLMAKGALPSEQFF
TGTGCCAGCAGCTTAATGGCCAAGGGGGCCCTCCCCAGTGAGCAGTTCTTC
>TRBV20-1|TRBD2|TRBJ2-3|NA
CSARDTGSGSTDTQYF
TGCAGTGCTAGGGATACGGGTAGCGGGAGCACAGATACGCAGTATTTT
>TRBV28|NA|TRBJ2-2|few
CASSPWTDTGELFF
TGTGCCAGCAGCCCCTGGACAGACACCGGGGAGCTGTTTTTT
>TRBV11-2|NA|TRBJ2-2|many
CASSLGLTGELFF
TGTGCCAGCAGCTTAGGTCTGACCGGGGAGCTGTTTTTT
>TRBV28|TRBD1|TRBJ2-5|few
CASSLRDREETQYF
TGTGCCAGCAGCCTTCGGGACAGGGAGGAGACCCAGTACTTC
>TRBV20-1|TRBD2|TRBJ2-7|many
CSARGLAGGPMAYEQYF
TGCAGTGCTAGAGGGCTAGCGGGAGGGCCTATGGCGTACGAGCAGTACTTC
>TRBV11-1|NA|TRBJ2-6|few
CASSLEDSTISGANVLTF
TGTGCCAGCAGCTTAGAGGACAGTACGATCTCTGGGGCCAACGTCCTGACTTTC
>TRBV5-1|NA|TRBJ2-1|many
CASSLGPVADEQFF
TGCGCCAGCAGCTTGGGGCCGGTAGCTGATGAGCAGTTCTTC
>TRBV12-3/TRBV12-4|TRBD2|TRBJ2-7|NA
CASRLAGATYEQYF
TGTGCCAGTAGACTAGCGGGGGCCACCTACGAGCAGTACTTC
>TRBV10-3|NA|TRBJ1-3|few
CAISGDPVGGNTIYF
TGTGCCATCAGTGGCGACCCGGTGGGTGGAAACACCATATATTTT
>TRBV6-6|TRBD1|TRBJ1-4|few
CASSYSGTGGSF
TGTGCCAGCAGTTACAGCGGGACAGGAGGATCTTTT
>TRBV3-1|TRBD1|TRBJ2-2|few
CASSPWTGGTGELFF
TGTGCCAGCAGCCCTTGGACAGGGGGCACCGGGGAGCTGTTTTTT
>TRBV5-1|TRBD2|TRBJ2-1|few
CASSFGSGGPDEQFF
TGCGCCAGCAGCTTCGGGTCGGGAGGGCCGGATGAGCAGTTCTTC
>TRBV29-1|NA|TRBJ2-1|many
CSVDPPGNNEQFF
TGCAGCGTTGACCCCCCGGGGAACAATGAGCAGTTCTTC
>TRBV28|NA|TRBJ2-7|many
CASSEPQGVTYEQYF
TGTGCCAGCAGTGAGCCCCAGGGAGTCACCTACGAGCAGTACTTC
>TRBV29-1|NA|TRBJ2-1|many
CSVRDTYNEQFF
TGCAGCGTCAGAGACACATACAATGAGCAGTTCTTC
>TRBV6-1|TRBD2|TRBJ2-3|NA
CASTRTSGATDTQYF
TGTGCCAGCACCCGGACTAGCGGGGCCACAGATACGCAGTATTTT